These 24 T cell receptor beta chains share one sample of origin, sequenced in a study of T cell responses to AZD1222 COVID-19 vaccine. Clones were read by immunoSEQ multiplex PCR, and TCRdb kept only the in-frame ones, dropping some. Here the sample spans 150,000 to 200,000 clones, 94% being singletons. The source material was peripheral blood, sampled on day 0 of AZD1222 vaccination. Every receptor here comes from an adult in good health.

The rearrangement joins TRBV4-1 to TRBJ2-3; 7 bases agree with TRBD2. The germline V gene encodes CDR1 MGHRA and CDR2 YSYEKL. J gave up 1 base and V 0 bases, and 7 bases lay outside the gene matches. This CDR3 contains 17 residues. In nucleotides, the CDR3 is TGCGCCAGCAGCCAAGAACGGTCGGGAGGTCGCACAGATACGCAGTATTTT. Protein: CASSQERSGGRTDTQYF.

V usage is TRBV5-6 and J usage is TRBJ1-5; D remains unclear. The CDR3 spans 16 residues. In germline, CDR1 is SGHDT, CDR2 YYEEEE. Trimming pared 0 bases from V and 0 bases from J, leaving 10 bases between. The CDR3 region has the DNA TGTGCCAGCAGCTTGGGGTACGGGTATAGCAATCAGCCCCAGCATTTT. Its translation is CASSLGYGYSNQPQHF.

The genes are TRBV5-5 and TRBJ2-7, with 7 bases that match TRBD2. Germline V gives CDR1 SGHKS, CDR2 YYEKEE (reference sequence). V lost 0 bases to trimming and J lost 2 bases; unmatched junction nucleotides: 8. CDR3 length: 16 residues. CDR3 DNA: TGTGCCAGCAGCTTGGGGGGGATAGCGGGTCCCTACGAGCAGTACTTC. Its protein product is CASSLGGIAGPYEQYF.

The J gene is TRBJ2-2, the V gene TRBV5-4; 7 nucleotides align to TRBD1. With V trimmed by 3 bases and J by 0 bases, 2 bases remained unmatched. This CDR3 has 15 amino acids. Germline CDR1 and CDR2: SGHNT and YYREEE (reference sequence). CDR3 nucleotide sequence: TGTGCCAGCAGCTCGGGGACAGCGAACACCGGGGAGCTGTTTTTT. This translates into CASSSGTANTGELFF.

The chain is built from TRBV2 and TRBJ1-1; D unclear. Per germline, CDR1 SNHLY and CDR2 FYNNEI. The CDR3 length is 12 residues. The ends were cut back, 6 bases at V and 1 base at J, with 6 bases in the middle. CDR3 region: CASRAQNTEAFF. The CDR3 nucleotides are TGTGCCAGCAGGGCGCAGAACACTGAAGCTTTCTTT.

The rearrangement uses TRBV9 and TRBJ2-1; possibly TRBD1 for D (6 bases). Looked up from germline, CDR1 is SGDLS and CDR2 is YYNGEE. Trimming removed 3 bases from V and 11 bases from J, with 12 bases in between. This CDR3 comprises 12 residues. CDR3 amino acids: CASSGFDRKQFF. The CDR3 DNA sequence: TGTGCCAGCAGCGGCTTCGACAGGAAGCAGTTCTTC.

The V and J genes are TRBV10-1 and TRBJ1-1, with D possibly matching TRBD1 (6 bases). V lost 5 bases and J 3 bases, leaving 10 bases between the germline ends. The CDR3 consists of 13 residues. Germline CDR1 reads WNHNN; CDR2 reads SYGVQD (reference sequence). The CDR3 loop is CASSLRGHTEAFF. CDR3 DNA sequence: TGCGCCAGCAGTCTCCGGGGGCACACTGAAGCTTTCTTT.

CDR3 DNA: TGTGCCATCAGTGAGTCCCCCCAGACTGGCTACACCTTC. Its translation is CAISESPQTGYTF. V usage is TRBV10-3 and J usage is TRBJ1-2, with unresolved D. Germline V gene data show CDR1 as ENHRY and CDR2 as SYGVKD. Between the trimmed V and J ends, which lost 0 bases and 7 bases, there was a span of 9 bases. This CDR3 contains 13 residues.

The chain recombines TRBV5-4 with TRBJ2-7, with D possibly matching TRBD2 (5 bases). The CDR3 loop spans 14 amino acids. Trimming took off 0 bases at V and 6 bases at J, with 13 bases between the two ends. Per the germline V gene, CDR1 is SGHNT and CDR2 is YYREEE (reference sequence). CDR3 in DNA: TGTGCCAGCAGCTTGGCTGGGGAGTTGGGCGAGCAGTACTTC. Its protein product is CASSLAGELGEQYF.

The chain combines TRBV28 with TRBJ2-2, with a possible D match to TRBD2 (6 bases). Germline V gene lookup returns CDR1 MDHEN and CDR2 SYDVKM. Trimming left V 8 bases short and J 4 bases short, with 17 bases between. The CDR3 totals 15 residues. The DNA of the CDR3 is TGTGCCAGCGGGGCTAGCGATCACTTCACCGGGGAGCTGTTTTTT. It encodes CASGASDHFTGELFF.

The chain joins TRBV7-6 to TRBJ2-1; 14 nucleotides line up with TRBD2. The CDR3 spans 16 residues. Germline CDR1 is SGHVS and CDR2 is FNYEAQ. Trimming took 4 bases from V and 10 from J; bases not matched to a gene: 9. CDR3 region: CASSSGLAGGGPEQFF. The CDR3 DNA reads TGTGCCAGCAGCTCTGGACTAGCGGGAGGAGGGCCCGAGCAGTTCTTC.

The chain joins TRBV3-1 (or the pseudogene TRBV3-2) to TRBJ2-3; D gene ambiguous. The germline V gene encodes CDR1 LGHDT and CDR2 YNNKEL (reference sequence). This CDR3 comprises 13 residues. V dropped 1 base and J dropped 2 bases, with 4 bases sitting between them. This CDR3 is CASSQVATDTQYF. CDR3 DNA: TGTGCCAGCAGCCAAGTAGCCACAGATACGCAGTATTTT.

The CDR3 here is CASSQDYGEAFF. CDR3 DNA: TGTGCCAGCAGCCAAGATTACGGTGAAGCTTTCTTT. This chain joins TRBV4-2 and TRBJ1-1; D call uncertain. Trimming pared 0 bases from V and 7 bases from J, leaving 6 bases between. The CDR3 is 12 amino acids. The germline V gene encodes CDR1 LGHNA and CDR2 YNFKEQ.

This clone occurred a few times. The gene calls are TRBV11-2 and TRBJ1-4; D not certain. CDR1 is SGHAT and CDR2 is FQNNGV in the germline V gene. V was trimmed by 3 bases and J by 5 bases, leaving 1 base between them. The CDR3 is 11 residues long. The CDR3 loop reads CASSFNEKLFF. For the CDR3, the DNA is TGTGCCAGCAGCTTCAATGAAAAACTGTTTTTT.

This chain uses TRBV27 with TRBJ1-1, with D tentatively TRBD1 (6 bases). V gave up 0 bases and J gave up 3 bases, with 11 bases separating them. CDR3 size: 15 residues. Per the germline V gene, CDR1 is MNHEY and CDR2 is SMNVEV (reference sequence). CDR3 DNA: TGTGCCAGCAGTTTATCAGGGGGGCCGTACACTGAAGCTTTCTTT. It yields the protein CASSLSGGPYTEAFF.

The chain links TRBV7-3 to TRBJ2-1; D may be TRBD1 or TRBD2 (5 bases each). The germline V gene has CDR1 SGHTA and CDR2 FQGTGA. The CDR3 is 14 residues long. V dropped 2 bases and J dropped 4 bases, with 9 bases sitting between them. The CDR3 DNA is TGTGCCAGCAGCTTAGGGACGGCTTACAATGAGCAGTTCTTC. Translation: CASSLGTAYNEQFF.

The gene calls are TRBV29-1 and TRBJ1-2; D perhaps matches TRBD1 (6 bases). Germline CDR1 reads SQVTM; CDR2 reads ANQGSEA. This CDR3 region has 18 residues. The germline V and J ends were trimmed by 4 bases and 5 bases, with 29 bases remaining between them. DNA for the CDR3: TGCAGCGTTGCTCTCCCGGAAACAGACAGGTCGCGTAGATATGGCTACACCTTC. The encoded protein is CSVALPETDRSRRYGYTF. Supplemented by reference TRBV29-1 and TRBJ1-2, the full variable domain reads SAVISQKPSRDICQRGTSLTIQCQVDSQVTMMFWYRQQPGQSLTLIATANQGSEATYESGFVIDKFPISRPNLTFSTLTVSNMSPEDSSIYLCSVALPETDRSRRYGYTFGSGTRLTVV.

This sequence joins TRBV19 and TRBJ1-4; possible D gene TRBD1, 6 bases. This CDR3 spans 16 amino acids. V lost 2 bases and J 5 bases, leaving 15 bases between the germline ends. CDR1 is LNHDA, CDR2 SQIVND, per germline (reference sequence). The CDR3 DNA follows: TGTGCCAGTAGTATAAGTCACGGGGGCGGAAATGAAAAACTGTTTTTT. It is translated as CASSISHGGGNEKLFF. The full variable domain, with the rest looked up from reference TRBV19 and TRBJ1-4, is DGGITQSPKYLFRKEGQNVTLSCEQNLNHDAMYWYRQDPGQGLRLIYYSQIVNDFQKGDIAEGYSVSREKKESFPLTVTSAQKNPTAFYLCASSISHGGGNEKLFFGSGTQLSVL.

This rearrangement joins TRBV3-1 (or the pseudogene TRBV3-2) to TRBJ2-7; 9 nucleotides agree with TRBD2. The CDR3 is made up of 12 amino acids. Germline CDR1 reads LGHDT; CDR2 reads YNNKEL (reference sequence). Germline trimming cut 8 bases from V and 6 bases from J; bases unmatched to any gene: 5. The DNA for the CDR3 is TGTGCCAGCGGCGGGAGGGCAATCGAGCAGTACTTC. This translates into CASGGRAIEQYF.

The chain joins TRBV29-1 to TRBJ2-3; no firm D call. This CDR3 region has 16 residues. Trimming removed 0 bases from V and 0 bases from J, with 13 bases in between. Per germline, CDR1 SQVTM and CDR2 ANQGSEA. The CDR3 here is CSVEDRLSLSTDTQYF. CDR3 bases: TGCAGCGTTGAAGATCGGCTATCCTTAAGCACAGATACGCAGTATTTT.

By sample fraction, this clone is medium-sized (0.01 to 0.1%). The rearrangement links TRBV7-9 to TRBJ2-5; D is possibly TRBD1 (6 bases). This CDR3 comprises 14 residues. The germline gives CDR1 SEHNR, CDR2 FQNEAQ (reference sequence). V lost 5 bases and J 5 bases, leaving 15 bases between the germline ends. The CDR3 region has the DNA TGTGCCAGCAGCCAGCCAGGGGCGAGGGAGACCCAGTACTTC. It yields the protein CASSQPGARETQYF.

V gene TRBV6-5 combines with J gene TRBJ1-5, with 7 positions matching TRBD1. Germline loops: CDR1 MNHEY, CDR2 SVGAGI. V lost 0 bases to trimming and J lost 5 bases; unmatched junction nucleotides: 4. The CDR3 contains 15 residues. DNA for the CDR3: TGTGCCAGCAGTTACTCGTACAGGGGCGATCAGCCCCAGCATTTT. It translates to CASSYSYRGDQPQHF.

The V gene is TRBV7-9, the J gene TRBJ2-2; possible D gene TRBD1, 6 bases. Trimming stripped 4 bases from V and 6 bases from J, with 12 bases between. The CDR3 totals 14 residues. CDR1 and CDR2 from the germline V gene are SEHNR and FQNEAQ (reference sequence). The CDR3 here is CASSSWTDAGELFF. CDR3 nucleotide sequence: TGTGCCAGCAGCTCGTGGACAGACGCCGGGGAGCTGTTTTTT.

The genes are TRBV30 and TRBJ1-1, with D unresolved. V shed 4 bases and J shed 1 base, with 16 bases lying between them. Germline lookup yields CDR1 GTSNPN and CDR2 SVGIG (reference sequence). The CDR3 is 15 residues long. The CDR3 loop reads CAWNPGRLPNTEAFF. As DNA, the CDR3 is TGTGCCTGGAACCCGGGGAGACTGCCGAACACTGAAGCTTTCTTT. Complete variable domain (other parts from reference TRBV30 and TRBJ1-1): SQTIHQWPATLVQPVGSPLSLECTVEGTSNPNLYWYRQAAGRGLQLLFYSVGIGQISSEVPQNLSASRPQDRQFILSSKKLLLSDSGFYLCAWNPGRLPNTEAFFGQGTRLTVV.